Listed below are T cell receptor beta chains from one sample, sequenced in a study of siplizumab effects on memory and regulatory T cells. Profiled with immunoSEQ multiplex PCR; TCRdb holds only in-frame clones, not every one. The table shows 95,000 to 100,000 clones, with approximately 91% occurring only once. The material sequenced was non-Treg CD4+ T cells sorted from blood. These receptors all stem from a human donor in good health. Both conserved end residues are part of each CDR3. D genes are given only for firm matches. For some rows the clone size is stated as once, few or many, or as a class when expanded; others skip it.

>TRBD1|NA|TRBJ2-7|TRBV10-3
TGTGCCATCAGTGAGAAGGACAGGGTCTCCTACGAGCAGTACTTC
CAISEKDRVSYEQYF
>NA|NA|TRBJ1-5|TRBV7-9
TGTGCCAGCAGTTCACAGGGACATCAGCCCCAGCATTTT
CASSSQGHQPQHF
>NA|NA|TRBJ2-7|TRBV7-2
TGTGCCAGCACCCTCCGAAATGGGTTGTACGAGCAGTACTTC
CASTLRNGLYEQYF
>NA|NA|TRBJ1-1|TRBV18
TGTGCCAGCTCACCAGGTTCGGGAGCGGGGGGGAAGACTGAAGCTTTCTTT
CASSPGSGAGGKTEAFF
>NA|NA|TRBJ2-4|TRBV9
TGTGCCAGCAGCGGGAGCGGGGCCAAAAACATTCAGTACTTC
CASSGSGAKNIQYF
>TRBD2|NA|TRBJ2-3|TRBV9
TGTGCCAGCAGCGTAGGGGAAACTAGCGTAACAGATACGCAGTATTTT
CASSVGETSVTDTQYF
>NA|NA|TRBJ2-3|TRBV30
TGTGCCTGGAGTGTACAGACAGATACGCAGTATTTT
CAWSVQTDTQYF
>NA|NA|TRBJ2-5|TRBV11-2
TGTGCCAGCAGCTTTTGGCCAGAGACCCAGTACTTC
CASSFWPETQYF
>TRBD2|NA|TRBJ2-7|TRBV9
TGTGCCAGCAGCCCTCGGGCTAGCGGGAACTACGAGCAGTACTTC
CASSPRASGNYEQYF
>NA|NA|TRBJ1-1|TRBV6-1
TGTGCCAGCCAGTTCTTCACTGAAGCTTTCTTT
CASQFFTEAFF
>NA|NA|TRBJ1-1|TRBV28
TGTGTCTTCCCTAAGGCGGGGGGACCGAACACTGAAGCTTTCTTT
CVFPKAGGPNTEAFF
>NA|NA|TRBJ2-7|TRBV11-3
TGTGCCAGCAGCCGCCAACTAGCAACTGCCTACGAGCAGTACTTC
CASSRQLATAYEQYF
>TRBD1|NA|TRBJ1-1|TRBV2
TGTGCCAGCAGACCCGACAGGGCTGGGGGCACTGAAGCTTTCTTT
CASRPDRAGGTEAFF
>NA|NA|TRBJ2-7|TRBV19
TGTGCCAGTAGTACATCAGGGGTGATGTACGAGCAGTACTTC
CASSTSGVMYEQYF
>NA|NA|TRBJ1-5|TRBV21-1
TGTGCCAGCAGCAAGACGCCTGGACAGAATAGGGGTCAGCCCCAGCATTTT
CASSKTPGQNRGQPQHF
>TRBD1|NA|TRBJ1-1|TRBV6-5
TGTGCCAGCAGGTCGGACAGGGGGCAATCTGAAGCTTTCTTT
CASRSDRGQSEAFF
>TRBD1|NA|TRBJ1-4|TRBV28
TGTGCCAGCAGCCGGCAGGGGGCATCTAATGAAAAACTGTTTTTT
CASSRQGASNEKLFF
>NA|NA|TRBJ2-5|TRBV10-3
TGTGCCATCAGTCCAGGGTTCCAAGAGACCCAGTACTTC
CAISPGFQETQYF
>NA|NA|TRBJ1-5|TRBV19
TGTGCCAGTAGTCCCGGGACGGATCTCAAGCCCCAGCATTTT
CASSPGTDLKPQHF
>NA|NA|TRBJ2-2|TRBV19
TGTGCCAGTATTAGAGGTCGGACCGGGGAGCTGTTTTTT
CASIRGRTGELFF
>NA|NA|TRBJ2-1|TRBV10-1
TGCGCCAGAGAGCTGTGGAGCAATGAGCAGTTCTTC
CARELWSNEQFF
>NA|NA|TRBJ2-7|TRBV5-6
TGTGCCAGCAGCTTGCTATCGCAGACTTCCCAGCGATACGAGCAGTACTTC
CASSLLSQTSQRYEQYF
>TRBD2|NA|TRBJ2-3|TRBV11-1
TGTGCCAGCAGCTTCGCGGGACTAGCGGACACAGATACGCAGTATTTT
CASSFAGLADTDTQYF
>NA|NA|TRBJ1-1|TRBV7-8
TGTGCCAGCAGCTTAGAGTTGGCAGGTGAAGCTTTCTTT
CASSLELAGEAFF
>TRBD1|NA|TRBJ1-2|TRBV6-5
TGTGCCAGCAGCCGCGGACAGGGCGTGGGCTACACCTTC
CASSRGQGVGYTF
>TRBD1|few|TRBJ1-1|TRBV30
TGTGCCTGGAGTGAAAACAGGGGTGGCACTGAAGCTTTCTTT
CAWSENRGGTEAFF
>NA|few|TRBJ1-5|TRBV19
TGTGCCAGTAGTATTCAGGGTTGGAATCAGCCCCAGCATTTT
CASSIQGWNQPQHF
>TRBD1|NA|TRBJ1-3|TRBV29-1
TGCAGCGTCCTTGATCCGACAGGGGGATCTGGAAACACCATATATTTT
CSVLDPTGGSGNTIYF
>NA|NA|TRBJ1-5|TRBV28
TGTGCCAGCAGTCCCACGGGTCGTGGGGAGGGGCCCCAGCATTTT
CASSPTGRGEGPQHF
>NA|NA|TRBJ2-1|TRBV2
TGTGCCACCCAAAAGGACAGCGGCTCCTACAATGAGCAGTTCTTC
CATQKDSGSYNEQFF
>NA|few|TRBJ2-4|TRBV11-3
TGTGCCAGCAGTGGGAGAGAGTTTGGGAACATTCAGTACTTC
CASSGREFGNIQYF
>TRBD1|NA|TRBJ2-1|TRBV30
TGTGCCTGGACTAGACAGGGGGCGCCCTACAATGAGCAGTTCTTC
CAWTRQGAPYNEQFF
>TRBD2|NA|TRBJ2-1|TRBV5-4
TGTGCCAGCAGCCTGACTAGCGGGACGTACAATGAGCAGTTCTTC
CASSLTSGTYNEQFF
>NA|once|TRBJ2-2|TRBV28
TGTGCCAGCAGTTTATCGCCCCTTGGCGGGTCCTATCGGGCCGGGGAGCTGTTTTTT
CASSLSPLGGSYRAGELFF
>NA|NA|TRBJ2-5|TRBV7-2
TGTGCCAGCAGCTTAGTGGGGGAGACCCAGTACTTC
CASSLVGETQYF
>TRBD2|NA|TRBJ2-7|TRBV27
TGTGCCAGCAGCTGGAGGACTAGCGGACAATACGAGCAGTACTTC
CASSWRTSGQYEQYF
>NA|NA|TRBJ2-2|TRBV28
TGTGCCAGCAAATGGTCAGGGGCTGGCACCGGGGAGCTGTTTTTT
CASKWSGAGTGELFF
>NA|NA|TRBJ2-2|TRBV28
TGTGCCAGCAGGCAGGCGGGACAGTGGAGGGCCGGGGAGCTGTTTTTT
CASRQAGQWRAGELFF
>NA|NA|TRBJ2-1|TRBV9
TGTGCCAGCAGCGGGGGGTACTCCTACAATGAGCAGTTCTTC
CASSGGYSYNEQFF
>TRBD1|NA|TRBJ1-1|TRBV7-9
TGTGCCAGCAGCCAGGGGGCTCGGTGGAACACTGAAGCTTTCTTT
CASSQGARWNTEAFF
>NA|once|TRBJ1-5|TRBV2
TGTGCCAGCAGTGAGGGGGATACAGGGAATCAGCCCCAGCATTTT
CASSEGDTGNQPQHF
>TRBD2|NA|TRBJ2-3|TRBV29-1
TGCAGCGTTGAAGTGGGTAGCGGGGCCCCAGATACGCAGTATTTT
CSVEVGSGAPDTQYF
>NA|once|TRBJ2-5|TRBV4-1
TGCGCCAGCAGCCGGGTAGTTTGGTCTAGTACTGGGAAAGAGACCCAGTACTTC
CASSRVVWSSTGKETQYF
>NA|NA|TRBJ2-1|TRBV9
TGTGCCAGCAGCGTAGGGGAGCGCTCTAGCTCCTACAATGAGCAGTTCTTC
CASSVGERSSSYNEQFF
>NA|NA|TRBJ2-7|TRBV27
TGTGCCAGCAGTACCTCCAAGGGGCGAGGTGGTGAGCAGTACTTC
CASSTSKGRGGEQYF
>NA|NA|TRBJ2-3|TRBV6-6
TGTGCCAGCAGTAGGACGGGCACAGATACGCAGTATTTT
CASSRTGTDTQYF
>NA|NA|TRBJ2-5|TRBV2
TGTGCCAGCATTGGGGGGAAGGAAGGAGAGACCCAGTACTTC
CASIGGKEGETQYF
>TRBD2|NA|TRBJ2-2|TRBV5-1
TGCGCCAGCAGCTGGTTAGCGGGAGCGGACACCGGGGAGCTGTTTTTT
CASSWLAGADTGELFF
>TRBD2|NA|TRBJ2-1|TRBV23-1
TGCGCCAGCAGTCAATCCGGCGGGAGGGCGGATGAGCAGTTCTTC
CASSQSGGRADEQFF
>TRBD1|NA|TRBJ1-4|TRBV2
TGTGCCAGCCTCCAGGACAGGAATGAAAAACTGTTTTTT
CASLQDRNEKLFF
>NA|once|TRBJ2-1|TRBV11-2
TGTGCCAGCAGCTTAGGCGGGACAGTCTACAATGAGCAGTTCTTC
CASSLGGTVYNEQFF
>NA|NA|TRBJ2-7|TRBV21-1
TGTGCCAGCAGCAAAGTGAACACTTGGGGGCCCTACGAGCAGTACTTC
CASSKVNTWGPYEQYF
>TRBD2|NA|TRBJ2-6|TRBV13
TGTGCCAGCAGCACCTATAGCGGGGGCATTGACGTCCTGACTTTC
CASSTYSGGIDVLTF
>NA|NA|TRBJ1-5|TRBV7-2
TGTGCCAGCAGCTTAATCCAGGGGCTCGGCAATCAGCCCCAGCATTTT
CASSLIQGLGNQPQHF
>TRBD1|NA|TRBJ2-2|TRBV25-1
TGTGCCAGCAGTGAATCGGACAGGGTCTGGTCCGGGGAGCTGTTTTTT
CASSESDRVWSGELFF
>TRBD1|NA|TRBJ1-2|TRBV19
TGTGCCAGTAGTCCGAAAGGGACAGGGACCTCCTTCTTGGACTATGGCTACACCTTC
CASSPKGTGTSFLDYGYTF
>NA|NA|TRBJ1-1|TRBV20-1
TGCAGTGCTAGTACGAACACTGAAGCTTTCTTT
CSASTNTEAFF
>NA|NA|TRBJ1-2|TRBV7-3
TGTGCCAGCAGCGCAGAGAGGAGTAACTATGGCTACACCTTC
CASSAERSNYGYTF
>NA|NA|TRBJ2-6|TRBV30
TGTGCCTGGAGTAGACCGAACTCTGGGGCCAACGTCCTGACTTTC
CAWSRPNSGANVLTF